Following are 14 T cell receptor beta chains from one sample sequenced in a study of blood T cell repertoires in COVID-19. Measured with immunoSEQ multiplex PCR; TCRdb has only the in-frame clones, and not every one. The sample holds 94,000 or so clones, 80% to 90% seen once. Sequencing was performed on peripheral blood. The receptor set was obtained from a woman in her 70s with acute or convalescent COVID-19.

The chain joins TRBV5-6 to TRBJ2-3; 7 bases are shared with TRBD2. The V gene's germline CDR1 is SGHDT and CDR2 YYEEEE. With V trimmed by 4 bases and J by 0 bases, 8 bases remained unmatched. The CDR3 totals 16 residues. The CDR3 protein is CASSMGLTKSTDTQYF. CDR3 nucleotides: TGTGCCAGCAGCATGGGACTAACTAAGAGCACAGATACGCAGTATTTT. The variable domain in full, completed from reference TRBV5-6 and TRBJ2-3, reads DAGVTQSPTHLIKTRGQQVTLRCSPKSGHDTVSWYQQALGQGPQFIFQYYEEEERQRGNFPDRFSGHQFPNYSSELNVNALLLGDSALYLCASSMGLTKSTDTQYFGPGTRLTVL.

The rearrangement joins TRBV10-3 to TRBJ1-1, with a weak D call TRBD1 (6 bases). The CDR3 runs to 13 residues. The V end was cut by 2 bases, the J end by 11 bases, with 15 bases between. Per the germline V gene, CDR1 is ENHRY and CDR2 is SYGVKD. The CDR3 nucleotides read TGTGCCATCAGTGAGGAGAAGGGGGAGGGGGCTTTCTTT. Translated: CAISEEKGEGAFF.

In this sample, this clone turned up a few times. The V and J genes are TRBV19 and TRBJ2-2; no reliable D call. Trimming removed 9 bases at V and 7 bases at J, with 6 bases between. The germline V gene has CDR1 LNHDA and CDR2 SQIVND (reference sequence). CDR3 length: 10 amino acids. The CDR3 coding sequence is TGTGCCAGCTCCGGCGGGGAGCTGTTTTTT. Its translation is CASSGGELFF.

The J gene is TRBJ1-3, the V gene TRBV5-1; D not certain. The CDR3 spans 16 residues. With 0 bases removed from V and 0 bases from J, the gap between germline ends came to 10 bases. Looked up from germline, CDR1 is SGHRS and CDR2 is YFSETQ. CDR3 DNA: TGCGCCAGCAGCTTGGAAGTCAGGCACTCTGGAAACACCATATATTTT. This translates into CASSLEVRHSGNTIYF.

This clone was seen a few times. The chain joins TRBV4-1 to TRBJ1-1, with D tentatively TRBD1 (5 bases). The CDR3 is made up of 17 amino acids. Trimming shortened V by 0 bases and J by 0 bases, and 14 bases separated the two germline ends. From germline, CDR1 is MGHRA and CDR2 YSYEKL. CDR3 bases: TGCGCCAGCAGCCAAGAACTGCGGGGCACGATGAACACTGAAGCTTTCTTT. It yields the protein CASSQELRGTMNTEAFF.

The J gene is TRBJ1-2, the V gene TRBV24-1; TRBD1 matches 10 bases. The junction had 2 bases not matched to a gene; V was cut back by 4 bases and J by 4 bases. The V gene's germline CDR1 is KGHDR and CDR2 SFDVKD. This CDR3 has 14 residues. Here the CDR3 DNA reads TGTGCCACCAGTGAAGGACAGGGGGTCTATGGCTACACCTTC. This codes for CATSEGQGVYGYTF.

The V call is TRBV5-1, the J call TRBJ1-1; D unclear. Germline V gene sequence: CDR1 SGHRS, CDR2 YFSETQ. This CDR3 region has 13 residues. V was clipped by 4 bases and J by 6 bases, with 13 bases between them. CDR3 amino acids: CASSAAGLAEAFF. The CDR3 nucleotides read TGCGCCAGCAGCGCCGCGGGTTTGGCTGAAGCTTTCTTT.

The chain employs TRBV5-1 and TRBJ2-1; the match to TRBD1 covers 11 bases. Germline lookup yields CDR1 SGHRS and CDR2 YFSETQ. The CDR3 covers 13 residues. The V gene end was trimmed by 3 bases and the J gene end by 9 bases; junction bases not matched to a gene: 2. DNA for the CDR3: TGCGCCAGCAGCTGGACAGGGGGCGGTGAGCAGTTCTTC. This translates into CASSWTGGGEQFF.

The CDR3 nucleotides read TGCGCCAGCAGCTTGTCCGCAACTAATGAAAAACTGTTTTTT. It is translated as CASSLSATNEKLFF. The chain links TRBV5-1 to TRBJ1-4; no definite D call. V lost 1 base and J 0 bases, leaving 4 bases between the germline ends. CDR1 is SGHRS and CDR2 is YFSETQ in the germline V gene. The CDR3 is 14 residues long.

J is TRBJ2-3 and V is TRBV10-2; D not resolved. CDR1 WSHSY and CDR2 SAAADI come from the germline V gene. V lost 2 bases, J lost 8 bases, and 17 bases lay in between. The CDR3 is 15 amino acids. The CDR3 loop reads CASSEGRLGRFTQYF. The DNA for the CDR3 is TGCGCCAGCAGTGAGGGGCGCCTCGGCCGGTTTACGCAGTATTTT.

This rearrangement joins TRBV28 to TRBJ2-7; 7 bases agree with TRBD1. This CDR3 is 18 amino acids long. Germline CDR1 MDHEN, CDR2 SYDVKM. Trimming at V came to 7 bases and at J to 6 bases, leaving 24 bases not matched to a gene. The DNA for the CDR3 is TGTGCCAGCACGAGTTTCCCGGGACAGCCGATTGAGAGGCGCGAGCAGTACTTC. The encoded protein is CASTSFPGQPIERREQYF.

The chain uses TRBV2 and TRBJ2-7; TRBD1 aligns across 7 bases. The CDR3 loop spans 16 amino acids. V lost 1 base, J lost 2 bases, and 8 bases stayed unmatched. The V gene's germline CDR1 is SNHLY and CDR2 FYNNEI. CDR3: CASSEVHRRGTYEQYF. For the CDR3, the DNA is TGTGCCAGCAGTGAAGTCCACCGCAGGGGGACCTACGAGCAGTACTTC.

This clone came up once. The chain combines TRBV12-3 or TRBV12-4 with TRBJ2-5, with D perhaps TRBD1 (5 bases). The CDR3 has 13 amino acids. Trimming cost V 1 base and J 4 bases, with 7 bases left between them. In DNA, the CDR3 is TGTGCCAGCAGTTTAGGACAGATAGAGACCCAGTACTTC. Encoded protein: CASSLGQIETQYF.

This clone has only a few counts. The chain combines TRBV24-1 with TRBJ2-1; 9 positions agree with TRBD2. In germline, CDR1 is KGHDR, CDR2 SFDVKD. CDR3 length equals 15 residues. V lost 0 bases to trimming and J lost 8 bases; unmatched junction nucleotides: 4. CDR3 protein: CATSDLASGKDEQFF. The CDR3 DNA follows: TGTGCCACCAGTGATTTGGCTAGCGGGAAGGATGAGCAGTTCTTC.